This is a list of T cell receptor beta chains from one sample in a study of OX40 agonist ivuxolimab in advanced cancers. Here immunoSEQ multiplex PCR was the method, and the copy in TCRdb shows in-frame clones only, minus some. This table holds 71,000 or so clones, about 81% found once. The sequencing used CD4+ or CD8+ T cells sorted from blood, collected in a trial of the OX40 agonist ivuxolimab. These receptors all come from an adult with an advanced solid tumor such as melanoma, head and neck, liver or kidney cancer. CDR3s include the opening cysteine and the closing phenylalanine or tryptophan. The D gene is left open where the match is weak. Only part of the rows carry a size: once, few, many, or a class if the clone is expanded.

j_call,v_call,clone_size,d_call,cdr3_aa,cdr3_nt
TRBJ1-1,TRBV11-3,.,.,CASSPQFGGQGTEAFF,TGTGCCAGCAGCCCCCAATTCGGGGGGCAAGGAACTGAAGCTTTCTTT
TRBJ1-5,TRBV7-6,once,.,CASSLRVGAHQPQHF,TGTGCCAGCAGCTTGCGGGTGGGGGCCCATCAGCCCCAGCATTTT
TRBJ2-7,TRBV11-3,.,.,CASSGNITYEQYF,TGTGCCAGCAGCGGGAACATAACCTACGAGCAGTACTTC
TRBJ2-1,TRBV4-1,.,.,CASSQDVEGSSYNEQFF,TGCGCCAGCAGCCAAGATGTGGAGGGGAGCTCCTACAATGAGCAGTTCTTC
TRBJ2-1,TRBV5-1,.,.,CASSLTTSNHEQFF,TGCGCCAGCAGCTTGACGACTAGTAACCATGAGCAGTTCTTC
TRBJ1-5,TRBV2,few,.,CASSETISLQPQHF,TGTGCCAGCAGTGAAACGATATCTCTTCAGCCCCAGCATTTT
TRBJ2-2,TRBV4-3,.,TRBD2,CASSRTAGLAGGPRNTGELFF,TGCGCCAGCAGCCGCACAGCGGGACTAGCGGGAGGGCCTAGGAACACCGGGGAGCTGTTTTTT
TRBJ2-3,TRBV11-2,.,.,CASSLLVSGDTQYF,TGTGCCAGCAGCTTACTTGTATCAGGTGATACGCAGTATTTT
TRBJ2-7,TRBV19,.,.,CASSRRGELFHEQYF,TGTGCCAGTAGTCGACGGGGCGAGTTATTTCACGAGCAGTACTTC
TRBJ2-7,TRBV27,.,TRBD2,CASSWREAYEQYF,TGTGCCAGCTCTTGGCGGGAGGCCTACGAGCAGTACTTC
TRBJ2-7,TRBV19,.,.,CASSTGQQQYF,TGTGCCAGTAGTACCGGACAGCAGCAGTACTTC
TRBJ1-6,TRBV2,.,TRBD1,CASSIRQGRGNSPLHF,TGTGCCAGCAGTATACGACAGGGGCGGGGTAATTCACCCCTCCACTTT
TRBJ2-3,TRBV19,.,TRBD2,CASSGTSGTTDTQYF,TGTGCCAGTTCCGGGACTAGCGGGACCACAGATACGCAGTATTTT
TRBJ2-1,TRBV5-1,.,.,CASSPLTAYNEQFF,TGCGCCAGCAGCCCCTTGACAGCTTACAATGAGCAGTTCTTC
TRBJ2-1,TRBV27,once,TRBD2,CASSIHGLAGDTSNEQFF,TGTGCCAGCAGTATACACGGACTAGCGGGAGATACGAGTAATGAGCAGTTCTTC
TRBJ2-1,TRBV19,.,TRBD2,CATSPVGLAGTLSSYNEQFF,TGTGCCACTAGTCCCGTCGGGCTAGCGGGGACTTTAAGCTCCTACAATGAGCAGTTCTTC
TRBJ2-3,TRBV27,.,TRBD2,CASSLRGRGGTDTQYF,TGTGCCAGCAGTTTAAGGGGACGGGGGGGCACAGATACGCAGTATTTT
TRBJ2-7,TRBV6-6,.,.,CASRWRIGPYEQYF,TGTGCCAGCAGATGGCGGATAGGCCCTTACGAGCAGTACTTC
TRBJ1-5,TRBV4-1,once,.,CASSLNRLIESNQPQHF,TGCGCCAGCAGCTTAAATAGACTGATCGAGAGCAATCAGCCCCAGCATTTT
TRBJ2-7,TRBV7-3,.,TRBD2,CASSLRVWSGNIAYEQYF,TGTGCCAGCAGCTTACGGGTCTGGAGCGGGAACATAGCTTACGAGCAGTACTTC
TRBJ1-6,TRBV4-2,.,.,CASSFWGKGSPLHF,TGTGCCAGCAGCTTTTGGGGTAAGGGTTCACCCCTCCACTTT
TRBJ1-2,TRBV19,once,TRBD1,CASSMWTGVYGYTF,TGTGCCAGTAGTATGTGGACAGGGGTCTATGGCTACACCTTC
TRBJ2-7,TRBV7-2,.,.,CASENGGGDEQYF,TGTGCCAGCGAGAACGGCGGTGGCGACGAGCAGTACTTC
TRBJ2-5,TRBV11-2,once,TRBD2,CASSLHSELAGGRETQYF,TGTGCCAGCAGCTTACATTCTGAACTAGCGGGGGGGCGGGAGACCCAGTACTTC
TRBJ1-1,TRBV6-5,few,.,CASSYVSSMNTEAFF,TGTGCCAGCAGTTATGTCTCATCCATGAACACTGAAGCTTTCTTT
TRBJ1-6,TRBV10-3,.,.,CAIMEGSYNSPLHF,TGTGCCATCATGGAGGGCTCCTATAATTCACCCCTCCACTTT
TRBJ2-3,TRBV12-2,.,.,CASRLYCGGSTDTQYF,TGTGCAAGTCGCTTGTACTGTGGCGGGAGCACAGATACGCAGTATTTT
TRBJ1-3,TRBV5-1,few,.,CASSPGHRVSGNTIYF,TGCGCCAGCAGCCCGGGACACAGGGTCTCTGGAAACACCATATATTTT
TRBJ1-5,TRBV6-5,.,.,CASSDRGYGQPQHF,TGTGCCAGCAGTGACCGGGGCTACGGTCAGCCCCAGCATTTT
TRBJ2-1,TRBV7-2,.,.,CASSLVKGLGEQFF,TGTGCCAGCAGCTTAGTAAAGGGGTTAGGTGAGCAGTTCTTC
TRBJ2-7,TRBV4-1,.,.,CASSRELQVSYEQYF,TGCGCCAGCAGCCGGGAATTACAGGTTAGCTACGAGCAGTACTTC
TRBJ1-2,TRBV27,.,TRBD1,CASSPRDREGPLEGYTF,TGTGCCAGCAGTCCCCGGGACAGGGAAGGCCCCCTAGAAGGCTACACCTTC
TRBJ2-7,TRBV5-1,few,TRBD1,CASSLGWTGTYEQYF,TGCGCCAGCAGCTTGGGATGGACAGGGACCTACGAGCAGTACTTC
TRBJ2-3,TRBV11-3,few,.,CASSLGSRDTQYF,TGTGCCAGCAGCTTAGGCTCTCGGGATACGCAGTATTTT
TRBJ1-1,TRBV7-3,.,.,CASSLNTNTEAFF,TGTGCCAGCAGCTTAAACACGAACACTGAAGCTTTCTTT